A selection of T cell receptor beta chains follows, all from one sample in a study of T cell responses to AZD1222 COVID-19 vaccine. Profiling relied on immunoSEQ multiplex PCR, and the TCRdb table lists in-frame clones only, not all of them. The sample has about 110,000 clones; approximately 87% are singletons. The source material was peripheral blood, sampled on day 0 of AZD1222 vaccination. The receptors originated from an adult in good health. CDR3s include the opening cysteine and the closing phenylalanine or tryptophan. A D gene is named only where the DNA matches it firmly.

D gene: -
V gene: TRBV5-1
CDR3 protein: CASSLGQDGTDTQYF

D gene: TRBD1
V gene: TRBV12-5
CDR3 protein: CASGLDQGANYGYTF

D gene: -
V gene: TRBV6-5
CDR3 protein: CASSYAEMNTEAFF

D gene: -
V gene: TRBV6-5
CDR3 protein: CASSSTPIPRNSPLHF

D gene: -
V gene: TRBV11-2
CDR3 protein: CASSLGYPSYNEQFF

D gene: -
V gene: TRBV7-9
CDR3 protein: CASSLEGSRSYTF

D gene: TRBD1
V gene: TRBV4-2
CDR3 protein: CASSPGQGVTGELFF

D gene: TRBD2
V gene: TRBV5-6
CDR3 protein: CASRPRLRGAKDTQYF

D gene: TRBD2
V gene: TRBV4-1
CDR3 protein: CASSWTSGIYEQYF

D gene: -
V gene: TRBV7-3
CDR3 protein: CASSLQGGYELFF

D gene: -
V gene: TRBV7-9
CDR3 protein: CASSFPSSKVSYEQYF

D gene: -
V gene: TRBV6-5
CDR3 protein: CASTPLTGELFF

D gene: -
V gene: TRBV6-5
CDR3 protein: CASRQGEGSNYGYTF

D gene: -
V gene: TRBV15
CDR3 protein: CATSRAGLKNIQYF

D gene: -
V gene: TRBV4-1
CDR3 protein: CASSQEFGGGLPSNQPQHF

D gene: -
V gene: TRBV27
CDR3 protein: CASSLRQGHVYGYTF

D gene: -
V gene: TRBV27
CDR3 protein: CASSPRREIGNQPQHF

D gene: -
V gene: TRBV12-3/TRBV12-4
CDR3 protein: CASSLGDRGGYTF

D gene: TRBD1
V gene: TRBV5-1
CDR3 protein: CASSDDRGNEKLFF

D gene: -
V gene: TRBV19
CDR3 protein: CASSTQSLQPQHF

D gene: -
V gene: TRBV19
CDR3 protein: CASSMYLGGQGRNQPQHF

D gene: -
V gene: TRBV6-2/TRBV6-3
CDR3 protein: CASSYTRELDGYTF

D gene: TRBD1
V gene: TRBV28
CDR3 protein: CATGTGGGSEKLFF

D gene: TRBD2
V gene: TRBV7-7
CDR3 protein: CASSPAGSGSSYNEQFF

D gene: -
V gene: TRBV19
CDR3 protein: CASSISGREGDEQYF

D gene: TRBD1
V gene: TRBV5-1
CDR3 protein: CASSLKAGQGSNTEAFF

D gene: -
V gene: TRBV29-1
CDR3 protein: CSVRAGHMNTEAFF

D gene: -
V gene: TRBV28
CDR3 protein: CASSPIDSSSKAFF

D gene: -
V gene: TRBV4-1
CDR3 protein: CASSQDPASNYGYTF

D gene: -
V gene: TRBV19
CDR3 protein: CASSMGMGSNQPQHF

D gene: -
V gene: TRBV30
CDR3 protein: CAWSSLGQQNTEAFF

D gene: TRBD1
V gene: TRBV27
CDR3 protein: CASSSLDRGPYNSPLHF

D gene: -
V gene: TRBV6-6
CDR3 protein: CASSRDRAFF

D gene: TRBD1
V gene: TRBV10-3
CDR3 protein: CAISVRDRESGTEAFF

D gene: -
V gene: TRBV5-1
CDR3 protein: CASSPPGGLVNEQFF

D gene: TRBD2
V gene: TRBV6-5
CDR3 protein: CASGSGRSYNEQFF

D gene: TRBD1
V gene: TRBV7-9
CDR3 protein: CASSSGGLQPQHF

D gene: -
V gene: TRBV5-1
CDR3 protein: CASSTGPRGSPLHF

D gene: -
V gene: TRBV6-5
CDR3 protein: CASSYSYRSNEKLFF

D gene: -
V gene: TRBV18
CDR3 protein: CASSPPGVNTEAFF

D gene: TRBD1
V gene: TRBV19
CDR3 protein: CASTPGQGNYGYTF

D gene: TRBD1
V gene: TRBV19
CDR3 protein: CATKDRMNTEAFF

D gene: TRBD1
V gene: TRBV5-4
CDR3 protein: CASSDRGNYGYTF

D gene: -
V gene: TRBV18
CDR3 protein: CASSPPGARSTEAFF

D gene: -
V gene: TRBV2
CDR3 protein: CASSEARTPNTEAFF

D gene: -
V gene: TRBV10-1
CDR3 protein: CASSESGAESYEQFF

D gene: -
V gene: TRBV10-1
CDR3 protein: CASRSSANTEAFF

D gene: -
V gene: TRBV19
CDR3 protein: CASSMRARVHNEQFF

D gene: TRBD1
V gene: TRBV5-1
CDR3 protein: CASSLAGQGGNQPQHF

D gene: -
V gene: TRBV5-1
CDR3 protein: CASSLNSYEQYF

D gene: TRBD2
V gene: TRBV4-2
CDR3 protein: CASSPMTLAVDNEQFF

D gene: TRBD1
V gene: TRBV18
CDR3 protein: CASSPGQGLGQPQHF

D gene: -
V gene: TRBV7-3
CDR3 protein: CASSLIGDFSTEAFF

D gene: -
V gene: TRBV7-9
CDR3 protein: CASSLGVGGAYQETQYF

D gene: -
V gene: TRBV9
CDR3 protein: CASSVDQGGNSPLHF

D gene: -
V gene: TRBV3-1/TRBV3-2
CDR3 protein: CASSPQTGFYGYTF

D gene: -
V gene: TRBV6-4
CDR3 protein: CASRREGGTEAFF